One and the same sample provided the 14 T cell receptor beta chains below, sequenced in a study of Ad26.COV2.S vaccination and SARS-CoV-2 variants. Some clones are missing from TCRdb's copy, which holds only in-frame ones; the method was immunoSEQ multiplex PCR. The table records some 420,000 clones, approximately 87% of them present only once. Treatment denoted: about 20 received Ad26.COV2.S at low or high dose, single or two shots; about 5 received placebo; per-sample allocation not given. Collection of samples fell on day 63 after the first vaccine or placebo injection. The sequencing used peripheral blood, collected in a trial of Ad26.COV2.S vaccine versus placebo. These TCRs come from a person between 18 and 59 years old who received the Ad26.COV2.S COVID-19 vaccine or a placebo.

This chain connects TRBV18 to TRBJ2-7; tentatively, D is TRBD1 or TRBD2 (5 bases each). The CDR3 covers 15 residues. V was trimmed by 5 bases and J by 0 bases, leaving 14 bases between them. The germline CDR1 and CDR2 sequences are KGHSH and LQKENI. This chain's CDR3 is CASSKSRESSYEQYF. The CDR3 bases are TGTGCCAGCTCAAAGTCCAGGGAGAGCTCCTACGAGCAGTACTTC.

The chain combines TRBV6-5 with TRBJ2-2, with no clear D. Between the trimmed V and J ends, which lost 2 bases and 2 bases, there was a span of 9 bases. The CDR3 runs 15 residues. CDR1 is MNHEY, CDR2 SVGAGI, per germline. The CDR3 sequence is CASSYTGLNTGELFF. CDR3 DNA: TGTGCCAGCAGTTACACCGGGCTTAACACCGGGGAGCTGTTTTTT.

The chain is built from TRBV18 and TRBJ2-2, with D perhaps TRBD2 (5 bases). Germline CDR1 KGHSH, CDR2 LQKENI. V was trimmed by 6 bases and J by 3 bases, leaving 8 bases between them. The CDR3 loop spans 13 amino acids. The CDR3: CASSPGYTGELFF. As DNA, the CDR3 is TGTGCCAGCTCGCCGGGATACACCGGGGAGCTGTTTTTT.

CDR3 coding DNA: TGCAGCCTATCGACAGGGCCTCCTACTGAAGCTTTCTTT. This codes for CSLSTGPPTEAFF. This chain uses TRBV29-1 with TRBJ1-1; 7 bases line up with TRBD1. CDR3 length equals 13 residues. Germline CDR1 and CDR2: SQVTM and ANQGSEA. The junction had 11 bases not matched to a gene; V was cut back by 8 bases and J by 5 bases.

CDR3 coding DNA: TGTGCCAGCAGCGCGACAGGGCCCGGAAACACCATATATTTT. Translated: CASSATGPGNTIYF. The chain uses TRBV7-3 and TRBJ1-3; 7 bases match TRBD1. This CDR3 region has 14 residues. The germline gives CDR1 SGHTA, CDR2 FQGTGA. V lost 5 bases, J lost 4 bases, and 5 bases stayed unmatched.

The V call is TRBV3-1 (or the pseudogene TRBV3-2), the J call TRBJ2-6, with D unresolved. Germline V gives CDR1 LGHDT, CDR2 YNNKEL (reference sequence). This CDR3 is 17 amino acids long. Trimming took 1 base from V and 0 from J, leaving 10 bases between them. The CDR3: CASSQVGSRSGANVLTF. In DNA, the CDR3 is TGTGCCAGCAGCCAAGTGGGGTCCCGCTCTGGGGCCAACGTCCTGACTTTC.

The rearrangement uses TRBV9 and TRBJ2-1; 9 bases agree with TRBD2. The germline V gene has CDR1 SGDLS and CDR2 YYNGEE. The CDR3 loop spans 16 amino acids. V trimming: 3 bases; J trimming: 4 bases; junction bases outside the gene matches: 8. CDR3 DNA: TGTGCCAGCAGCGCCTCCCTAGCGGGGCCTTACAATGAGCAGTTCTTC. Amino acids: CASSASLAGPYNEQFF.

The chain links TRBV14 to TRBJ2-7; TRBD1 matches 7 bases. The germline CDR1 and CDR2 sequences are SGHDN and FVKESK. CDR3 length: 14 residues. J lost 6 bases, V lost 0 bases, and 5 bases had no gene match. CDR3 in amino acids: CASSQEAGGREQYF. CDR3 nucleotides: TGTGCCAGCAGCCAAGAGGCAGGGGGTCGCGAGCAGTACTTC.

A few counts support this clone. V gene TRBV27 combines with J gene TRBJ1-2, with 8 bases identical to TRBD1. J gave up 2 bases and V 5 bases, and 4 bases lay outside the gene matches. CDR1 and CDR2 (germline): MNHEY, SMNVEV (reference sequence). The CDR3 sequence is 14 residues long. CDR3 protein: CASSLRGRNYGYTF. CDR3 coding DNA: TGTGCCAGCAGTCTCAGGGGGCGGAACTATGGCTACACCTTC.

With regard to this clone: One end of the junction varies from germline; a read error may be responsible. The gene calls are TRBV2 and TRBJ2-3; 9 bases are a match to TRBD2. The CDR3 covers 17 residues. Germline V lookup: CDR1 SNHLY, CDR2 FYNNEI. The CDR3 sequence is CASREGPSGAYTDTQYF. CDR3 nucleotide sequence: TGTGCCAGCAGGGAAGGGCCTAGCGGGGCCTACACAGATACGCAGTATTTT.

J is TRBJ1-5 and V is TRBV7-2; 7 bases align to TRBD1. Germline assignment: CDR1 SGHTA and CDR2 FQGNSA. This CDR3 comprises 16 residues. V shed 4 bases, J shed 1 base, and the junction held 7 bases outside the gene matches. The CDR3 sequence: CASSSLSRGSNQPQHF. CDR3 nucleotides: TGTGCCAGCAGCTCGTTATCCAGGGGGAGCAATCAGCCCCAGCATTTT.

The chain employs TRBV4-1 and TRBJ2-3, with TRBD1 as a possible D gene (5 bases). This CDR3 contains 13 residues. V was trimmed by 3 bases and J by 1 base, leaving 5 bases between them. CDR1 is MGHRA and CDR2 is YSYEKL in the germline V gene. This CDR3 reads CASSQGRTDTQYF. CDR3 nucleotides: TGCGCCAGCAGCCAGGGGCGCACAGATACGCAGTATTTT.

The chain has TRBV10-3 and TRBJ1-2; D is possibly TRBD1 (5 bases). V lost 0 bases to trimming and J lost 7 bases, with 15 bases between them. The CDR3 totals 15 residues. Germline V lookup: CDR1 ENHRY, CDR2 SYGVKD. In nucleotides, the CDR3 is TGTGCCATCAGTGAGTCCGGAAATCCTGGGGCTGGCTACACCTTC. Its translation is CAISESGNPGAGYTF.

V usage is TRBV28 and J usage is TRBJ1-4; 9 bases are a match to TRBD1. The CDR3 loop spans 15 amino acids. With V trimmed by 3 bases and J by 8 bases, 7 bases remained unmatched. Germline lookup yields CDR1 MDHEN and CDR2 SYDVKM. The CDR3 loop reads CASSFTGDRAEKLFF. In DNA, the CDR3 is TGTGCCAGCAGTTTTACGGGGGACAGGGCGGAAAAACTGTTTTTT.